Listed here is a single T cell receptor (beta chain). In the original analysis: By means of reference gene primer amplification, nucleated cell counts were estimated. Clones were read by immunoSEQ multiplex PCR, and TCRdb kept only the in-frame ones, dropping some. V, J and clone size derive from that table, while D and trimming were established from the DNA sequence. Among 45,000 to 65,000 clones, 90% were seen once, and the ten largest hold roughly 9.7%. This record comes from a study of blood T cell repertoires in COVID-19. Across the study: The United States, Italy and Spain were the sources of the acute and convalescent COVID-19 samples. T cells, B-cell-depleted T cells, or PBMCs provided the cDNA or gDNA that served as material.

The germline V gene encodes CDR1 SGHTA and CDR2 FQGNSA. V lost 1 base to trimming and J lost 3 bases; unmatched junction nucleotides: 4. This CDR3 spans 16 amino acids. Sequencing was done on a sample of peripheral blood. This clonotype was sampled from a woman aged 80 or older with acute or convalescent COVID-19. The gene calls are TRBV7-2 and TRBJ2-7, with 12 positions matching TRBD2. The CDR3 DNA reads as TGTGCCAGCAGCTTAGGTGGGACTAGCGGGCACTACGAGCAGTACTTC. Translated, it gives CASSLGGTSGHYEQYF.